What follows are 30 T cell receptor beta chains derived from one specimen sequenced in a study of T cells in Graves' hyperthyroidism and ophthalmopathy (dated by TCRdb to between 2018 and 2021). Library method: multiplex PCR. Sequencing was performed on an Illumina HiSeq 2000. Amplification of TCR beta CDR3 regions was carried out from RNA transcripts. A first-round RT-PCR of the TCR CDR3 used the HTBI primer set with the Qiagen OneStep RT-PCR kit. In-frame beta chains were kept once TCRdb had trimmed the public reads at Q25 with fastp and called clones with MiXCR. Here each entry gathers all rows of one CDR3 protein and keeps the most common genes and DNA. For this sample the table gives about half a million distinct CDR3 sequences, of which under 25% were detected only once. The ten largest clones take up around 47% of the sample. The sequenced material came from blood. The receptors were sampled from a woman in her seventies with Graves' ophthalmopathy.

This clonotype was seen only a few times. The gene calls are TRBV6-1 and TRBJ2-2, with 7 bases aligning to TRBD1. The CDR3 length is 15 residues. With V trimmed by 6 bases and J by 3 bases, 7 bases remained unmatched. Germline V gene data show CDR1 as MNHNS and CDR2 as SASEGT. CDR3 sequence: CASRVGDSYTGELFF. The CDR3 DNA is TGTGCCAGCAGGGTAGGGGACAGCTACACCGGGGAGCTGTTTTTT.

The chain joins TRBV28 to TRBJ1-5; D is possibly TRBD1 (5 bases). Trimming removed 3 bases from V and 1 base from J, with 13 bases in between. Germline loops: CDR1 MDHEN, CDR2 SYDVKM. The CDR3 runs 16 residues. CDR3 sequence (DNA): TGTGCCAGCAGTTTGGAGGGGCAGATAAGCAATCAGCCCCAGCATTTT. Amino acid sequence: CASSLEGQISNQPQHF.

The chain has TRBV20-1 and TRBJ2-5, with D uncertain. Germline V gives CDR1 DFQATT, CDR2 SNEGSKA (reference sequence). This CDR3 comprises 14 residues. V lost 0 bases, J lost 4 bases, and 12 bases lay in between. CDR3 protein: CSARDPIRGETQYF. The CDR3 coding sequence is TGCAGTGCTAGAGATCCAATAAGAGGAGAGACCCAGTACTTC.

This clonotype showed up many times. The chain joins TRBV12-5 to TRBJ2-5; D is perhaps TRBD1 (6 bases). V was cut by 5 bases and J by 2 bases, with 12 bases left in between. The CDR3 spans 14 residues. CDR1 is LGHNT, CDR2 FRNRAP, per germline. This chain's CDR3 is CASGQQGTQETQYF. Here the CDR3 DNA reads TGTGCTAGTGGTCAACAGGGAACGCAAGAGACCCAGTACTTC.

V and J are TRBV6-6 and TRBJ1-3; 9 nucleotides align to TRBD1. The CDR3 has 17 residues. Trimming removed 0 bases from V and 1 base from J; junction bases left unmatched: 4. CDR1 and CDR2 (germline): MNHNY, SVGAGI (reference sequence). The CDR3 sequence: CASSYSGQGSSGNTIYF. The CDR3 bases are TGTGCCAGCAGTTACTCGGGACAGGGCTCATCTGGAAACACCATATATTTT.

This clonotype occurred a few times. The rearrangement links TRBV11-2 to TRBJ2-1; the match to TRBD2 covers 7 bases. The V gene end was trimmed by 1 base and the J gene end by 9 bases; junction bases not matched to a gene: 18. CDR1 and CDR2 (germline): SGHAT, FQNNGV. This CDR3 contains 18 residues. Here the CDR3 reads CASSLARVWGGSGIEQFF. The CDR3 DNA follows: TGTGCCAGCAGCTTAGCGAGGGTTTGGGGGGGATCGGGAATTGAGCAGTTCTTC.

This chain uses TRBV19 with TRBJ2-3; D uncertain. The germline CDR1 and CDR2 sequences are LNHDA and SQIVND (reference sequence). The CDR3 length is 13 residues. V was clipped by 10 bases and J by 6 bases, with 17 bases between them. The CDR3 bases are TGTGCCACCGGAAGGACGACGAGGGATACGCAGTATTTT. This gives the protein CATGRTTRDTQYF.

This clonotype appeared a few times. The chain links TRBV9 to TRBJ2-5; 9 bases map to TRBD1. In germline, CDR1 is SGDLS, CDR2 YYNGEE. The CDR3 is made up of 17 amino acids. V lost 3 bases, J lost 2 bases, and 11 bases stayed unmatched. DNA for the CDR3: TGTGCCAGCAGCGCGTACACCGGGGGGACAGGGCAAGAGACCCAGTACTTC. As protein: CASSAYTGGTGQETQYF.

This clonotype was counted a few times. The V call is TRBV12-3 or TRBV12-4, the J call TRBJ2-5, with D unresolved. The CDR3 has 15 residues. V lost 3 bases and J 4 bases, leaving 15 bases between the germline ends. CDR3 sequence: CASSFPTPDAETQYF. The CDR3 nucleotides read TGTGCCAGCAGTTTCCCGACGCCGGATGCAGAGACCCAGTACTTC.

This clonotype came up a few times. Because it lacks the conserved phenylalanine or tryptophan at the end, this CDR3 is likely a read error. The CDR3 reads CASSHPPSQLNTEAFS. Written as DNA, the CDR3 is TGTGCCAGCAGCCACCCGCCTAGTCAACTCAACACTGAAGCTTTCTCT. The J gene is TRBJ1-1, the V gene TRBV11-2; no reliable D call. The CDR3 is made up of 16 amino acids. Germline V gives CDR1 SGHAT, CDR2 FQNNGV. The V and J ends lost 5 bases and 2 bases respectively, with 18 bases between them.

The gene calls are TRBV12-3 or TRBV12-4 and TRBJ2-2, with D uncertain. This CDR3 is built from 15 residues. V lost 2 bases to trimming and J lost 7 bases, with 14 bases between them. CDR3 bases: TGTGCCAGCAGTTTACCCGTTGAAAGACGCGGGGAGCTGTTTTTT. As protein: CASSLPVERRGELFF.

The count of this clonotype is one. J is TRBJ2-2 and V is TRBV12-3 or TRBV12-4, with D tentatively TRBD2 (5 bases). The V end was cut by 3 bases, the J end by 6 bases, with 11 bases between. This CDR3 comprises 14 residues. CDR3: CASSLSGSPGELFF. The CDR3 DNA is TGTGCCAGCAGTTTGTCGGGGAGCCCCGGGGAGCTGTTTTTT.

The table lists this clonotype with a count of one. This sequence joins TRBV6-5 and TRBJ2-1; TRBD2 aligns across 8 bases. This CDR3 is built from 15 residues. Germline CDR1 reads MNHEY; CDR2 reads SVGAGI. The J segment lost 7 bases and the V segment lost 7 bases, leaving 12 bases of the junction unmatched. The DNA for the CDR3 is TGTGCCAGCATTATGACAGCGGGAGTAGGAAATGAGCAGTTCTTC. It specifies CASIMTAGVGNEQFF.

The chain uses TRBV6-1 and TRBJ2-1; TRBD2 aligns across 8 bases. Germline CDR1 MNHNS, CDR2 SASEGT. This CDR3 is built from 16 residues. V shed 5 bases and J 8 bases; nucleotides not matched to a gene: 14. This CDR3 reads CASSSVWVGRADEQFF. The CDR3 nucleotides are TGTGCCAGCAGTTCCGTTTGGGTCGGGAGGGCCGATGAGCAGTTCTTC.

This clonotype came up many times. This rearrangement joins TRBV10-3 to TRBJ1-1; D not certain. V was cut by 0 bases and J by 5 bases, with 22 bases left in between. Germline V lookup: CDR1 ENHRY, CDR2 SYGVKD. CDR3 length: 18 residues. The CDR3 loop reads CAISESTSEKLRGTEAFF. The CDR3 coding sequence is TGTGCCATCAGTGAGTCGACTTCGGAGAAATTAAGAGGGACTGAAGCTTTCTTT.

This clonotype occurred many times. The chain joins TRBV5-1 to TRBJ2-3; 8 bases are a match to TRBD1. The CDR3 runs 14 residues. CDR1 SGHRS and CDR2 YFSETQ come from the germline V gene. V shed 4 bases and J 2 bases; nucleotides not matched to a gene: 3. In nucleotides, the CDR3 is TGCGCCAGCAGCGTGGGACAGGACACAGATACGCAGTATTTT. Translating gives CASSVGQDTDTQYF.

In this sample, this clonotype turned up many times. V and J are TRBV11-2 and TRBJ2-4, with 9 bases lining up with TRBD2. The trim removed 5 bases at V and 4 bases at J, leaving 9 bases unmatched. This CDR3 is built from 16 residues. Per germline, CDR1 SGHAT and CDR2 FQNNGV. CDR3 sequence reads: CASSTLAGVRKNIQYF. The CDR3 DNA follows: TGTGCCAGCAGCACTTTAGCGGGAGTTCGAAAAAACATTCAGTACTTC.

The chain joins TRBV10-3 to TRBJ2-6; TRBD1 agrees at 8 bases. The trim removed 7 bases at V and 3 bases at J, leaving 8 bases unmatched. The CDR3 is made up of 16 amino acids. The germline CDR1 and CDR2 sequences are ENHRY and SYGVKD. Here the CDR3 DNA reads TGTGCCATCAACGGACAGGGTTGGGGTGGGGCCAACGTCCTGACTTTC. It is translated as CAINGQGWGGANVLTF.

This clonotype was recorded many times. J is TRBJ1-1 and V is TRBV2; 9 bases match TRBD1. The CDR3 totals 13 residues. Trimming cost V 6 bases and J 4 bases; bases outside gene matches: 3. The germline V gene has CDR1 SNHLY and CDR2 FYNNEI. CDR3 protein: CASRDRGGTEAFF. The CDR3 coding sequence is TGTGCCAGCAGGGACAGGGGCGGCACTGAAGCTTTCTTT. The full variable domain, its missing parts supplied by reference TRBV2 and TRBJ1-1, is EPEVTQTPSHQVTQMGQEVILRCVPISNHLYFYWYRQILGQKVEFLVSFYNNEISEKSEIFDDQFSVERPDGSNFTLKIRSTKLEDSAMYFCASRDRGGTEAFFGQGTRLTVV.

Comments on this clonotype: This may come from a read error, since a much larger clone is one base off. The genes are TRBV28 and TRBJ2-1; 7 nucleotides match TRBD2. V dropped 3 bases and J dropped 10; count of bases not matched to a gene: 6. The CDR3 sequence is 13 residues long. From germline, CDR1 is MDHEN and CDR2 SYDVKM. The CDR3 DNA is TGTGCCAGCAGTTTCGCGGCGGGAGTCGAGCAGTTCTTC. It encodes CASSFAAGVEQFF. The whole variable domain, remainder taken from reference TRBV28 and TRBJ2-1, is DVKVTQSSRYLVKRTGEKVFLECVQDMDHENMFWYRQDPGLGLRLIYFSYDVKMKEKGDIPEGYSVSREKKERFSLILESASTNQTSMYLCASSFAAGVEQFFGPGTRLTVL.

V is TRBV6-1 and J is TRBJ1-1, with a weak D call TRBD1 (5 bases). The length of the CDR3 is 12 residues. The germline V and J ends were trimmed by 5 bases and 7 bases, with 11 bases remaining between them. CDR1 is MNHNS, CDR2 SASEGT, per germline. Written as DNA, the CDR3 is TGTGCCAGCAGTCCGGGGGTCGGTGAAGCTTTCTTT. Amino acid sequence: CASSPGVGEAFF.

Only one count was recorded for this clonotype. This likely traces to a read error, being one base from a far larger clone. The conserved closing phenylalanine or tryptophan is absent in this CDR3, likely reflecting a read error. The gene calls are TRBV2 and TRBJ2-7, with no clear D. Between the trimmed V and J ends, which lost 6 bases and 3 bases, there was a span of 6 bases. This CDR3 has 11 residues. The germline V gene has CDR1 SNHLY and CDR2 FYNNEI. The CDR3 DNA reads TGTGCCAGCAGCCTCCTCTACGAGCAGTACCTC. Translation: CASSLLYEQYL.

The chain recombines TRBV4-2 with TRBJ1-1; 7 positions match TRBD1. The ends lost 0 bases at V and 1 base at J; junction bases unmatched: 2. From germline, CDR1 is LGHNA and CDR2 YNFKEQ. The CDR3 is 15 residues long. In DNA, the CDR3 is TGTGCCAGCAGCCAAGACGGACAGGCGAACACTGAAGCTTTCTTT. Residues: CASSQDGQANTEAFF.

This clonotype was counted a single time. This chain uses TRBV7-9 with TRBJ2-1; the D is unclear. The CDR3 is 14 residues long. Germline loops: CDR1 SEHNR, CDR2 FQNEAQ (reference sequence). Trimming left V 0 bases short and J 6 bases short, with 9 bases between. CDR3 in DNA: TGTGCCAGCAGCTTAGCGGGTTTGGTCAATGAGCAGTTCTTC. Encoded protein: CASSLAGLVNEQFF. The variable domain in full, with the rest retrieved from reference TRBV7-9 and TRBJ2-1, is DTGVSQNPRHKITKRGQNVTFRCDPISEHNRLYWYRQTLGQGPEFLTYFQNEAQLEKSRLLSDRFSAERPKGSFSTLEIQRTEQGDSAMYLCASSLAGLVNEQFFGPGTRLTVL.

The CDR3 here is CASSEARQGGNQPQHF. CDR3 nucleotide sequence: TGTGCCAGCAGTGAAGCAAGACAGGGGGGAAATCAGCCCCAGCATTTT. The V call is TRBV6-1, the J call TRBJ1-5; 9 bases line up with TRBD1. CDR1 and CDR2 from the germline V gene are MNHNS and SASEGT. The CDR3 is 16 amino acids. J was trimmed by 4 bases and V by 0 bases; bases with no gene match: 4.

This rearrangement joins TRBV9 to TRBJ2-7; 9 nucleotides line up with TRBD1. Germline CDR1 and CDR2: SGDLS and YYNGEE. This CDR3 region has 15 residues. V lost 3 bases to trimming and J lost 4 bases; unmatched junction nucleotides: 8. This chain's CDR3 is CASSGAGTGKYEQYF. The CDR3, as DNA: TGTGCCAGCAGCGGTGCCGGGACAGGGAAGTACGAGCAGTACTTC.

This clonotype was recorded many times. CDR3 amino acids: CASSLRFRTAGEQYF. The DNA of the CDR3 is TGTGCCAGCAGCTTAAGGTTTCGGACCGCAGGCGAGCAGTACTTC. The rearrangement joins TRBV11-2 to TRBJ2-7; D not resolved. Germline V lookup: CDR1 SGHAT, CDR2 FQNNGV. The V end lost 2 bases, the J end lost 6 bases, and 17 bases lay between the germline ends. The CDR3 is 15 residues long.

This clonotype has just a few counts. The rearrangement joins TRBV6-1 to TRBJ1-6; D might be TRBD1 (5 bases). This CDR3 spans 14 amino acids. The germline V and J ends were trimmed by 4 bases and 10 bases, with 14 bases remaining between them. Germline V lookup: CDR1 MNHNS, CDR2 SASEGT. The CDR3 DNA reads TGTGCCAGCAGTGGAGGGGTAGCAGAGTCACCCCTCCACTTT. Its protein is CASSGGVAESPLHF.

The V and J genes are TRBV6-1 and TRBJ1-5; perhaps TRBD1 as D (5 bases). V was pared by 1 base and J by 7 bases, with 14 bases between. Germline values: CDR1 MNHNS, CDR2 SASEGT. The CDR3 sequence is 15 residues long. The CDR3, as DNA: TGTGCCAGCAGTGAAGGGTCGGGGGTTCGACAGCCCCAGCATTTT. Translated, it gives CASSEGSGVRQPQHF.

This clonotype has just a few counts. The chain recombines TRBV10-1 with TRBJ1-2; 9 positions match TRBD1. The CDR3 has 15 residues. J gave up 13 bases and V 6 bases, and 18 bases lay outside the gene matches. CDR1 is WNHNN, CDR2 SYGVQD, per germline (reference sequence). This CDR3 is CASRDRGPVPPGSTF. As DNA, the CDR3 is TGCGCCAGCAGGGACAGGGGCCCCGTCCCCCCCGGCAGCACCTTC.